This T cell receptor (beta chain) appears in the sequencing data of a study of technical replicates of blood from several donors. Method: immunoSEQ multiplex PCR; TCRdb's copy keeps in-frame clones and lacks some. The sample consists of under 85,000 clones, about 92% of them appearing once. CDR1 and CDR2 (germline): SEHNR, FQNEAQ (reference sequence). The CDR3 extends over 14 amino acids. V lost 4 bases to trimming and J lost 5 bases, with 14 bases between them. Sequencing used T cells isolated from PBMCs. This receptor was taken from a human donor in good health. The chain combines TRBV7-9 with TRBJ2-5; the D gene is possibly TRBD1 (6 bases). CDR3 nucleotide sequence: TGTGCCAGCAGCTCCCAGACAGGACGTGAGACCCAGTACTTC. It yields the protein CASSSQTGRETQYF.